This T cell receptor (gamma chain) was profiled in a study of gamma-delta chains in newborns, infants, children. Study information: Innate gammadelta T cells reportedly expand polyclonally right after birth, driven by microbial exposure, per the title.

The sample holds a few counts of this clone. TCRdb processed the reads again with the CATT caller. Of about 2,800 gamma-chain clones in the sample, around a quarter were seen once. V lost 0 bases to trimming and J lost 9 bases; unmatched junction nucleotides: 5. This CDR3 contains 16 residues. CDR1 and CDR2 (germline): GITISATS, ISYDGTV (reference sequence). V is TRGV9 and J is TRGJP. The sequenced material came from blood. The clonotype originates from a child who was a newborn, infant or young child, either healthy, febrile or measles-vaccinated (not recorded which). CDR3 DNA sequence: TGTGCCTTGTGGGAGGTGATGTGGTTGGGCAAAAAAATCAAGGTATTT. The encoded protein is CALWEVMWLGKKIKVF.